A selection of T cell receptor beta chains follows, all from one sample in a study of T cell responses to AZD1222 COVID-19 vaccine. Produced via immunoSEQ multiplex PCR; TCRdb's table is partial and in-frame only. The sample lists approximately 120,000 clones, roughly 90% occurring once. The material sequenced was peripheral blood, taken on day 0 of AZD1222 vaccination. All receptors derive from an adult in good health. Both conserved end residues are part of each CDR3. D genes are given only for firm matches. Clone size appears in some rows only: once, few, many, or a class for an expanded clone.

TRBV30	TRBJ1-2	NA	NA	CAWIGISTVDNYGYTF	TGTGCCTGGATTGGCATTAGCACAGTAGATAACTATGGCTACACCTTC
TRBV19	TRBJ1-2	NA	NA	CASSINGLEVGGGYTF	TGTGCCAGTAGTATTAATGGGCTGGAGGTAGGTGGCGGCTACACCTTC
TRBV12-3/TRBV12-4	TRBJ1-1	few	NA	CASSFPRTEAFF	TGTGCCAGCAGTTTTCCGCGAACTGAAGCTTTCTTT
TRBV7-9	TRBJ2-1	NA	TRBD1	CASSYPGQGHNEQFF	TGTGCCAGCAGCTACCCGGGACAGGGCCACAATGAGCAGTTCTTC
TRBV3-1/TRBV3-2	TRBJ1-5	NA	TRBD1	CASSPSSQGYGRRYQPQHF	TGTGCCAGCAGTCCGAGCTCACAGGGGTATGGACGTAGATATCAGCCCCAGCATTTT
TRBV10-3	TRBJ1-1	NA	TRBD1	CAISGGQGTSEAFF	TGTGCCATCAGTGGGGGACAGGGGACCTCTGAAGCTTTCTTT
TRBV24-1	TRBJ2-3	NA	TRBD1	CATRPGQGSLAVDTQYF	TGTGCCACCCGTCCGGGACAGGGGTCTTTGGCTGTAGATACGCAGTATTTT
TRBV7-9	TRBJ2-7	NA	TRBD1	CASSAGQGFYEQYF	TGTGCCAGCAGCGCCGGACAGGGGTTCTACGAGCAGTACTTC
TRBV7-2	TRBJ1-5	NA	NA	CASSLGIGQNQPQHF	TGTGCCAGCAGCTTAGGTATCGGACAAAATCAGCCCCAGCATTTT
TRBV27	TRBJ2-7	NA	TRBD2	CASSFLAGGSYYEQYF	TGTGCCAGCAGTTTCCTAGCGGGAGGTTCATACTACGAGCAGTACTTC
TRBV5-6	TRBJ1-2	NA	NA	CASSAGRDNYGYTF	TGTGCCAGCAGCGCCGGCCGGGACAACTATGGCTACACCTTC
TRBV28	TRBJ2-5	NA	NA	CASTEPGGRRETQYF	TGTGCCAGCACTGAACCCGGGGGCCGAAGGGAGACCCAGTACTTC
TRBV6-2/TRBV6-3	TRBJ2-5	few	NA	CASSYPTGSQETQYF	TGTGCCAGCAGTTACCCAACAGGGTCTCAAGAGACCCAGTACTTC
TRBV6-6	TRBJ2-7	once	NA	CASSYYDEQYF	TGTGCCAGCAGTTACTATGACGAGCAGTACTTC
TRBV7-7	TRBJ1-3	NA	NA	CASSLTGVPGNTIYF	TGTGCCAGCAGCTTAACGGGGGTCCCTGGAAACACCATATATTTT
TRBV19	TRBJ2-1	NA	NA	CASTLDASSYNEQFF	TGTGCCAGTACCCTAGACGCGAGCTCCTACAATGAGCAGTTCTTC
TRBV19	TRBJ1-6	NA	NA	CASRTVAGSPLHF	TGTGCCAGTAGGACAGTAGCCGGATCACCCCTCCACTTT
TRBV11-2	TRBJ2-1	NA	TRBD2	CASSLDRSGGSYNEQFF	TGTGCCAGCAGCTTAGATAGGTCGGGAGGGTCGTACAATGAGCAGTTCTTC
TRBV6-5	TRBJ2-3	NA	NA	CASGQRDTPRDTQYF	TGTGCCAGCGGCCAACGGGACACACCTCGGGATACGCAGTATTTT
TRBV4-1	TRBJ2-7	NA	TRBD2	CASSRGLAGGVEQYF	TGCGCCAGCAGCCGAGGACTAGCGGGAGGGGTCGAGCAGTACTTC
TRBV6-5	TRBJ2-1	NA	NA	CASSLMTSLAAHEQFF	TGTGCCAGCAGTTTAATGACTTCCTTGGCAGCGCATGAGCAGTTCTTC
TRBV30	TRBJ1-2	NA	NA	CAWRAFTTHNYGYTF	TGTGCCTGGAGGGCCTTCACGACTCATAACTATGGCTACACCTTC
TRBV24-1	TRBJ2-2	NA	NA	CATRTYTGELFF	TGTGCCACCAGGACCTACACCGGGGAGCTGTTTTTT
TRBV6-5	TRBJ2-7	NA	TRBD1	CASSRGGTGANEQYF	TGTGCCAGCAGCCGGGGCGGGACAGGGGCCAACGAGCAGTACTTC
TRBV24-1	TRBJ1-3	NA	NA	CATSGAGDGNTIYF	TGTGCCACCAGTGGGGCAGGGGATGGAAACACCATATATTTT
TRBV6-5	TRBJ2-1	NA	NA	CASSSQWPGEQFF	TGTGCCAGCAGTTCCCAATGGCCGGGTGAGCAGTTCTTC
TRBV6-4	TRBJ2-7	NA	NA	CASSESGASEQYF	TGTGCCAGCAGTGAATCGGGGGCAAGCGAGCAGTACTTC
TRBV11-2	TRBJ2-7	NA	NA	CASSRLLRQDEQYF	TGTGCCAGCAGCCGCCTCCTTCGACAGGACGAGCAGTACTTC
TRBV4-3	TRBJ2-4	NA	NA	CASSQDPGQGPNIQYF	TGCGCCAGCAGCCAAGATCCCGGCCAGGGCCCTAACATTCAGTACTTC
TRBV29-1	TRBJ1-2	NA	NA	CSVEVPGDYIYGYTF	TGCAGCGTTGAGGTCCCAGGGGACTATATCTATGGCTACACCTTC
TRBV9	TRBJ2-7	NA	NA	CASSGIAVGEQYF	TGTGCCAGCAGCGGTATAGCGGTTGGGGAGCAGTACTTC
TRBV19	TRBJ2-2	few	NA	CASRGGRLNTGELFF	TGTGCCAGTAGAGGGGGACGGCTCAACACCGGGGAGCTGTTTTTT
TRBV5-8	TRBJ1-1	once	NA	CASSIPGGAEAFF	TGTGCCAGCAGCATTCCTGGGGGTGCTGAAGCTTTCTTT
TRBV7-9	TRBJ1-3	NA	NA	CASSLGSYDTIYF	TGTGCCAGCAGCTTAGGGTCGTACGACACCATATATTTT
TRBV23-1	TRBJ2-7	NA	NA	CASGSPGTLTEEYEQYF	TGCGCCAGCGGCTCCCCCGGGACCTTAACGGAGGAGTACGAGCAGTACTTC
TRBV5-1	TRBJ1-1	NA	TRBD1	CASSLNPPGQGSLMDTEAFF	TGCGCCAGCAGCTTGAACCCCCCTGGACAGGGGTCCTTAATGGACACTGAAGCTTTCTTT
TRBV19	TRBJ1-2	NA	NA	CASSILDGYGYTF	TGTGCCAGTAGTATCTTGGACGGATATGGCTACACCTTC
TRBV7-9	TRBJ1-4	NA	NA	CASSPRTGGRDEKLFF	TGTGCCAGCAGCCCGCGAACCGGGGGGCGGGACGAAAAACTGTTTTTT
TRBV2	TRBJ2-2	NA	NA	CASNPGRRTGELFF	TGTGCCAGCAACCCAGGTCGTCGCACCGGGGAGCTGTTTTTT
TRBV19	TRBJ2-3	NA	NA	CASSIPRDRSQYF	TGTGCCAGTAGTATACCTCGGGACCGCTCGCAGTATTTT
TRBV7-9	TRBJ2-2	few	NA	CASSLLELFF	TGTGCCAGCAGCTTACTGGAGCTGTTTTTT
TRBV19	TRBJ1-4	NA	TRBD1	CASNSRGTTNEKLFF	TGTGCCAGTAATAGCAGGGGGACGACTAATGAAAAACTGTTTTTT
TRBV7-7	TRBJ2-3	once	NA	CASSIGTAPDTQYF	TGTGCCAGCAGCATAGGGACGGCCCCAGATACGCAGTATTTT
TRBV7-7	TRBJ1-1	NA	TRBD1	CASSPGQGSTEAFF	TGTGCCAGCAGCCCGGGACAGGGTAGTACTGAAGCTTTCTTT
TRBV5-1	TRBJ1-1	NA	NA	CASSFALTVNTEAFF	TGCGCCAGCAGCTTCGCTCTGACAGTGAACACTGAAGCTTTCTTT
TRBV14	TRBJ2-5	NA	NA	CASSRLWGPQETQYF	TGTGCCAGCAGCCGATTATGGGGACCCCAAGAGACCCAGTACTTC
TRBV28	TRBJ2-2	NA	TRBD2	CASSGRTSGRPYSGELFF	TGTGCCAGCAGTGGACGGACTAGCGGGAGGCCCTATTCAGGGGAGCTGTTTTTT
TRBV3-1/TRBV3-2	TRBJ2-7	NA	NA	CASSQEGVYEQYF	TGTGCCAGCAGCCAAGAAGGGGTTTACGAGCAGTACTTC
TRBV19	TRBJ1-1	NA	NA	CASSIGLGGEAFF	TGTGCCAGTAGTATAGGGTTGGGGGGTGAAGCTTTCTTT
TRBV27	TRBJ2-1	NA	TRBD2	CASSLVTSGVRDEQFF	TGTGCCAGCAGTTTAGTAACCAGCGGGGTCCGGGATGAGCAGTTCTTC
TRBV27	TRBJ2-2	NA	NA	CASRLTVNTGELFF	TGTGCCAGCAGGCTGACGGTGAACACCGGGGAGCTGTTTTTT
TRBV24-1	TRBJ2-1	NA	NA	CATSDRISYNEQFF	TGTGCCACCAGTGACAGAATCTCCTACAATGAGCAGTTCTTC